The 7 T cell receptor beta chains in this list originate from one sample, sequenced in a study of T cells in narcolepsy. Repertoires were generated with immunoSEQ multiplex PCR, while TCRdb's copy carries only in-frame clones and drops some. The sample has under 35,000 clones; 80% are singletons. What was sequenced was memory (CD45RA-) CD4+ T cells from blood. All receptors come from a human donor in good health.

The chain uses TRBV5-6 and TRBJ1-2, with a tentative D call TRBD1 (5 bases). Germline values: CDR1 SGHDT, CDR2 YYEEEE. The CDR3 is made up of 16 amino acids. Between the trimmed V and J ends, which lost 4 bases and 3 bases, there was a span of 19 bases. The DNA for the CDR3 is TGTGCCAGCAGCCCCCCGACGGGGCGGGAGTACTATGGCTACACCTTC. It is translated as CASSPPTGREYYGYTF. The full variable domain, rest sourced from reference TRBV5-6 and TRBJ1-2, is DAGVTQSPTHLIKTRGQQVTLRCSPKSGHDTVSWYQQALGQGPQFIFQYYEEEERQRGNFPDRFSGHQFPNYSSELNVNALLLGDSALYLCASSPPTGREYYGYTFGSGTRLTVV.

The V gene is TRBV9, the J gene TRBJ2-1; tentatively, D is TRBD2 (5 bases). The germline V gene encodes CDR1 SGDLS and CDR2 YYNGEE. This CDR3 region has 16 residues. V dropped 4 bases and J dropped 0 bases, with 14 bases sitting between them. The CDR3 DNA follows: TGTGCCAGCAGCCCCCGGGGTACCAGCTCCTACAATGAGCAGTTCTTC. Protein sequence: CASSPRGTSSYNEQFF.

V gene TRBV6-5 combines with J gene TRBJ2-1; D remains unclear. Trimming shortened V by 5 bases and J by 1 base, and 6 bases separated the two germline ends. CDR3 length: 13 residues. Germline loops: CDR1 MNHEY, CDR2 SVGAGI. In nucleotides, the CDR3 is TGTGCCAGCAGTGCCGCTTCCTACAATGAGCAGTTCTTC. Its translation is CASSAASYNEQFF.

The J gene is TRBJ1-2, the V gene TRBV4-3; D remains unclear. V was trimmed by 3 bases and J by 9 bases, leaving 20 bases between them. The germline CDR1 and CDR2 sequences are LGHNA and YSLEER. CDR3 size: 15 residues. CDR3 sequence (DNA): TGCGCCAGCAGCCATGCGGGCCCCCTTCGCGTGAGCTACACCTTC. Its translation is CASSHAGPLRVSYTF.

This clone was seen more than once but under ten times. The gene calls are TRBV5-1 and TRBJ2-3, with a weak D call TRBD2 (5 bases). Germline V CDR1 and CDR2: SGHRS, YFSETQ. The CDR3 covers 16 residues. V lost 0 bases to trimming and J lost 3 bases, with 14 bases between them. Here the CDR3 DNA reads TGCGCCAGCAGCTTGGCGAGGGAGTTGGGGACAGATACGCAGTATTTT. Translation gives CASSLARELGTDTQYF. Drawing the rest from reference TRBV5-1 and TRBJ2-3, the complete variable domain is KAGVTQTPRYLIKTRGQQVTLSCSPISGHRSVSWYQQTPGQGLQFLFEYFSETQRNKGNFPGRFSGRQFSNSRSEMNVSTLELGDSALYLCASSLARELGTDTQYFGPGTRLTVL.

The chain employs TRBV7-2 and TRBJ1-5; D is unresolved. Germline CDR1 and CDR2: SGHTA and FQGNSA. Trimming took 1 base from V and 3 from J, leaving 7 bases between them. The CDR3 has 14 amino acids. The CDR3 here is CASSLGHSNQPQHF. DNA for the CDR3: TGTGCCAGCAGCTTAGGCCATTCCAATCAGCCCCAGCATTTT.

This clone turned up a few times. The chain carries TRBV7-2 and TRBJ2-5; 10 positions match TRBD2. Unmatched junction bases numbered 11, after V lost 4 bases and J lost 9 bases. The CDR3 has 15 residues. Germline V gene lookup returns CDR1 SGHTA and CDR2 FQGNSA. The CDR3 reads CASSSGASGRRAQYF. The CDR3, as DNA: TGTGCCAGCAGCTCCGGGGCTAGCGGGAGAAGGGCCCAGTACTTC. The complete variable domain, with remaining parts taken from reference TRBV7-2 and TRBJ2-5, reads GAGVSQSPSNKVTEKGKDVELRCDPISGHTALYWYRQSLGQGLEFLIYFQGNSAPDKSGLPSDRFSAERTGGSVSTLTIQRTQQEDSAVYLCASSSGASGRRAQYFGPGTRLLVL.